The next 28 T cell receptor beta chains were all read from a single sample in a study of blood T cell repertoires in COVID-19 (dated by TCRdb to 2020 to 2022). The library was generated by the immunoSEQ multiplex PCR assay. TCRdb stores this immuneACCESS table with in-frame sequences only. Part of the clones is absent; in the studies checked, under half of the shortfall reflects unresolved V genes, and no reason is known for the rest. This sample has 150,000 to 200,000 clones in its table, and approximately 80% of those were observed once. The ten largest clones capture roughly 6.4% of the sample. Sequenced material: peripheral blood. These receptors came from a man aged 60 to 75 with acute or convalescent COVID-19.

This clone has just a few counts. The chain links TRBV6-5 to TRBJ1-1; 7 bases line up with TRBD1. The CDR3 sequence is 14 residues long. V dropped 5 bases and J dropped 1; count of bases not matched to a gene: 4. CDR1 is MNHEY and CDR2 is SVGAGI in the germline V gene. The DNA of the CDR3 is TGTGCCAGCAGTCCCGACAGGGAGAACACTGAAGCTTTCTTT. As protein: CASSPDRENTEAFF.

This clone was picked up one time. V is TRBV10-3 and J is TRBJ2-1, with 14 nucleotides matching TRBD2. Germline V CDR1 and CDR2: ENHRY, SYGVKD. CDR3 size: 18 residues. After removal of 4 bases from V and 0 bases from J, the junction contained 5 bases not matched to a gene. The DNA of the CDR3 is TGTGCCATCAGTGGTGGACTAGCGGGGGGTGCCTCCTACAATGAGCAGTTCTTC. Its translation: CAISGGLAGGASYNEQFF.

The chain combines TRBV14 with TRBJ1-6; TRBD1 matches at 9 bases. Germline trimming cut 4 bases from V and 7 bases from J; bases unmatched to any gene: 5. The CDR3 spans 15 residues. From germline, CDR1 is SGHDN and CDR2 FVKESK. The CDR3 bases are TGTGCCAGCAGCCCCGACAGGGGGGGAAATTCACCCCTCCACTTT. Protein sequence: CASSPDRGGNSPLHF.

This sequence joins TRBV6-2 or TRBV6-3 and TRBJ1-2; D is possibly TRBD1 (5 bases). With 2 bases removed from V and 6 bases from J, the gap between germline ends came to 10 bases. The germline V gene has CDR1 MNHEY and CDR2 SVGEGT. The CDR3 is 13 residues long. The CDR3 sequence is CASSYRGSHGYTF. For the CDR3, the DNA is TGTGCCAGCAGTTACAGGGGATCACATGGCTACACCTTC.

CDR3 sequence (DNA): TGTGCCAGCAGCTTAAGGACAGGACTCAATCAGCCCCAGCATTTT. Protein product: CASSLRTGLNQPQHF. The chain links TRBV7-2 to TRBJ1-5; TRBD1 matches 7 bases. The CDR3 length is 15 residues. V dropped 2 bases and J dropped 3; count of bases not matched to a gene: 4. The germline gives CDR1 SGHTA, CDR2 FQGNSA.

The chain uses TRBV16 and TRBJ1-1, with 7 bases aligning to TRBD1. The ends lost 4 bases at V and 0 bases at J; junction bases unmatched: 5. Germline V gene lookup returns CDR1 KGHSY and CDR2 FQNENV. CDR3 length: 15 amino acids. The CDR3 nucleotides are TGTGCCAGCAGCCGAACAGGGGCCCTGAACACTGAAGCTTTCTTT. This sequence encodes CASSRTGALNTEAFF.

This clone has a single count. The V call is TRBV3-1 (or the pseudogene TRBV3-2), the J call TRBJ1-1, with D maybe TRBD1 (5 bases). Trimming removed 5 bases at V and 1 base at J, with 11 bases between. The CDR3 sequence is 14 residues long. Germline V CDR1 and CDR2: LGHDT, YNNKEL (reference sequence). CDR3 residues: CASSARTGNTEAFF. For the CDR3, the DNA is TGTGCCAGCAGCGCCCGAACAGGGAACACTGAAGCTTTCTTT.

This clone has just a few counts. The V call is TRBV2, the J call TRBJ2-5; the match to TRBD2 covers 9 bases. V lost 4 bases and J lost 4; bases outside the gene matches: 10. CDR1 is SNHLY and CDR2 is FYNNEI in the germline V gene. The CDR3 has 16 residues. The chain's CDR3 is CASSGAGGPSVETQYF. CDR3 coding DNA: TGTGCCAGCAGTGGCGCGGGAGGGCCTTCGGTAGAGACCCAGTACTTC.

The rearrangement links TRBV2 to TRBJ1-2; D might be TRBD1 (5 bases). The length of the CDR3 is 14 residues. Germline values: CDR1 SNHLY, CDR2 FYNNEI. V was trimmed by 6 bases and J by 1 base, leaving 12 bases between them. The CDR3 nucleotides are TGTGCCAGCAGGGGGCTACGTGGTAACTATGGCTACACCTTC. This sequence encodes CASRGLRGNYGYTF.

This clone was detected only once. The chain links TRBV11-2 to TRBJ2-3; TRBD1 matches at 8 bases. V dropped 4 bases and J dropped 4; count of bases not matched to a gene: 7. Germline V lookup: CDR1 SGHAT, CDR2 FQNNGV. CDR3 length: 15 residues. The CDR3 protein is CASSSQQGVADTQYF. CDR3 DNA sequence: TGTGCCAGCAGCTCACAACAGGGGGTTGCAGATACGCAGTATTTT.

The chain carries TRBV4-2 and TRBJ1-1; D is uncertain. CDR1 LGHNA and CDR2 YNFKEQ come from the germline V gene. V dropped 0 bases and J dropped 2 bases, with 10 bases sitting between them. The CDR3 is made up of 15 amino acids. Written as DNA, the CDR3 is TGTGCCAGCAGCCAAGACGCGGGGATTAACACTGAAGCTTTCTTT. Translated: CASSQDAGINTEAFF.

This clone was seen many times. This chain links TRBV7-8 with TRBJ1-2; 9 bases are a match to TRBD1. CDR1 and CDR2 from the germline V gene are SGHVS and FQNEAQ. There are 15 residues in the CDR3. V was clipped by 1 base and J by 8 bases; unmatched bases: 8. CDR3 nucleotide sequence: TGTGCCAGCAGCTTAGGGACAGGGGTTTCGGGCGGCTACACCTTC. Its protein product is CASSLGTGVSGGYTF.

The rearrangement uses TRBV19 and TRBJ1-2; 8 bases line up with TRBD1. Germline CDR1 LNHDA, CDR2 SQIVND (reference sequence). The CDR3 has 16 residues. V lost 6 bases and J lost 0; bases outside the gene matches: 9. The CDR3 DNA reads as TGTGCCAGTAGCCGGGACAGGAGAGCGGCTAACTATGGCTACACCTTC. Its protein is CASSRDRRAANYGYTF.

The chain carries TRBV30 and TRBJ2-7; TRBD2 matches at 7 bases. J gave up 5 bases and V 2 bases, and 12 bases lay outside the gene matches. Germline loops: CDR1 GTSNPN, CDR2 SVGIG (reference sequence). The CDR3 runs to 15 residues. CDR3 protein: CAWSRGREFEHEQYF. CDR3 DNA: TGTGCCTGGAGTCGAGGGCGGGAGTTCGAACACGAGCAGTACTTC.

The chain employs TRBV6-1 and TRBJ1-2; D gene uncertain. This CDR3 contains 14 residues. Trimming shortened V by 0 bases and J by 4 bases, and 9 bases separated the two germline ends. Germline CDR1 reads MNHNS; CDR2 reads SASEGT. The CDR3 bases are TGTGCCAGCAGTGAAGCGATGCGTGGCTATGGCTACACCTTC. It specifies CASSEAMRGYGYTF.

This clone occurred once. The chain employs TRBV7-2 and TRBJ1-5; D not certain. V dropped 0 bases and J dropped 6 bases, with 9 bases sitting between them. The CDR3 runs 14 residues. Germline CDR1 reads SGHTA; CDR2 reads FQGNSA. The CDR3 is CASSLAQYPQPQHF. In DNA, the CDR3 is TGTGCCAGCAGCTTAGCCCAGTATCCTCAGCCCCAGCATTTT.

This clone was recorded a few times. The CDR3 DNA follows: TGTGCCAGCAGTTACTCGATCCGGCGGTTTATTTCACCCCTCCACTTT. Translating it yields CASSYSIRRFISPLHF. The rearrangement uses TRBV6-5 and TRBJ1-6; D gene uncertain. V was clipped by 0 bases and J by 9 bases, with 15 bases between them. Germline CDR1 and CDR2: MNHEY and SVGAGI. The length of the CDR3 is 16 residues.

The chain has TRBV5-6 and TRBJ1-1; 7 bases line up with TRBD1. V dropped 4 bases and J dropped 1; count of bases not matched to a gene: 1. Germline CDR1 reads SGHDT; CDR2 reads YYEEEE. This CDR3 contains 13 residues. CDR3 region: CASSRQGNTEAFF. In nucleotides, the CDR3 is TGTGCCAGCAGCCGACAGGGGAACACTGAAGCTTTCTTT.

V is TRBV6-5 and J is TRBJ1-3, with D unclear. The germline V and J ends were trimmed by 11 bases and 0 bases, with 11 bases remaining between them. The CDR3 is 13 residues long. CDR1 and CDR2 from the germline V gene are MNHEY and SVGAGI. The CDR3 here is CASQSLSGNTIYF. The CDR3 DNA reads TGTGCCTCCCAGTCCCTCTCTGGAAACACCATATATTTT.

The V and J genes are TRBV19 and TRBJ2-7, with TRBD1 matching over 9 bases. Germline V gene sequence: CDR1 LNHDA, CDR2 SQIVND (reference sequence). The CDR3 length is 13 residues. With V trimmed by 5 bases and J by 10 bases, 9 bases remained unmatched. The CDR3 loop reads CASSEGTGISQYF. CDR3 DNA: TGTGCCAGTAGTGAGGGGACAGGGATAAGTCAGTACTTC. The whole variable domain, filled in from reference TRBV19 and TRBJ2-7, reads DGGITQSPKYLFRKEGQNVTLSCEQNLNHDAMYWYRQDPGQGLRLIYYSQIVNDFQKGDIAEGYSVSREKKESFPLTVTSAQKNPTAFYLCASSEGTGISQYFGPGTRLTVT.

The rearrangement links TRBV5-8 to TRBJ1-5; a possible D gene is TRBD1 (6 bases). CDR3 size: 15 residues. The germline V and J ends were trimmed by 4 bases and 11 bases, with 22 bases remaining between them. Germline V gene sequence: CDR1 SGHTS, CDR2 YDEGEE. As DNA, the CDR3 is TGTGCCAGCAGCGCAAACACAGGGTTGGACTTGGCCCAGCATTTT. This encodes CASSANTGLDLAQHF.

A single count supports this clone. The chain employs TRBV10-1 and TRBJ2-1; D not certain. This CDR3 region has 15 residues. The ends were cut back, 0 bases at V and 6 bases at J, with 12 bases in the middle. Germline-derived CDR1 and CDR2 are WNHNN and SYGVQD (reference sequence). CDR3 sequence (DNA): TGCGCCAGCAGTGAGTCCGGCCTAGAATCCAATGAGCAGTTCTTC. This codes for CASSESGLESNEQFF.

The chain employs TRBV6-5 and TRBJ1-1; possible D gene TRBD1, 5 bases. Deletions cut 2 bases from V and 0 bases from J, with 7 bases between. The CDR3 extends over 14 amino acids. CDR1 MNHEY and CDR2 SVGAGI come from the germline V gene. The CDR3 nucleotides read TGTGCCAGCAGTTACGCGGGGGTGAACACTGAAGCTTTCTTT. It codes for CASSYAGVNTEAFF.

The V gene is TRBV18, the J gene TRBJ2-2; 7 bases align to TRBD1. The CDR3 is 16 amino acids. V dropped 3 bases and J dropped 4; count of bases not matched to a gene: 8. Germline V gene sequence: CDR1 KGHSH, CDR2 LQKENI. In nucleotides, the CDR3 is TGTGCCAGCTCACCCAACACAGGGGCGGTCACCGGGGAGCTGTTTTTT. It yields the protein CASSPNTGAVTGELFF.

This chain links TRBV28 with TRBJ2-6; D remains ambiguous. The CDR3 totals 15 residues. Trimming stripped 4 bases from V and 0 bases from J, with 7 bases between. The germline V gene has CDR1 MDHEN and CDR2 SYDVKM. The CDR3 nucleotides are TGTGCCAGCAGTTCCCCTGTCTCTGGGGCCAACGTCCTGACTTTC. Translated: CASSSPVSGANVLTF.

This clone turned up a few times. The V gene is TRBV30, the J gene TRBJ2-3, with TRBD1 identical over 10 bases. This CDR3 comprises 15 residues. With 2 bases clipped from V and 5 bases from J, the junction kept 7 bases outside the gene matches. Germline V gene sequence: CDR1 GTSNPN, CDR2 SVGIG (reference sequence). The CDR3 protein is CAWSLGQGGGDTQYF. CDR3 DNA sequence: TGTGCCTGGAGTCTCGGACAGGGGGGGGGAGATACGCAGTATTTT.

This rearrangement joins TRBV19 to TRBJ1-2, with a tentative D call TRBD1 (6 bases). Trimming took off 0 bases at V and 8 bases at J, with 16 bases between the two ends. This CDR3 contains 15 residues. The germline V gene has CDR1 LNHDA and CDR2 SQIVND (reference sequence). The chain's CDR3 is CASSIEGGALWGYTF. The CDR3 nucleotides read TGTGCCAGTAGTATAGAAGGGGGGGCCCTATGGGGCTACACCTTC.

For the CDR3, the DNA is TGTGCCTGCTCAGGGGTTGGCGGGGAGCTGTTTTTT. This gives the protein CACSGVGGELFF. The V call is TRBV28, the J call TRBJ2-2; D perhaps matches TRBD1 (6 bases). The length of the CDR3 is 12 residues. Trimming left V 11 bases short and J 7 bases short, with 14 bases between. Germline V lookup: CDR1 MDHEN, CDR2 SYDVKM.